This T cell receptor (beta chain) was observed in a study of T cells in Graves' hyperthyroidism and ophthalmopathy. About the study: Peripheral blood draws took place at initial diagnosis, ahead of any treatment. Whole-study results and caveats: With a median lead of around 6.7 months before onset, the model predicted ophthalmopathy.

The TCR beta CDR3 regions underwent amplification using RNA transcripts as the source. TCR CDR3 regions were first amplified by RT-PCR with HTBI primers. TCRdb reanalysed the multiplex PCR reads using MiXCR and keeps one entry per CDR3 protein. The table has about 640,000 distinct CDR3 sequences, less than 25% seen once. Germline loops: CDR1 DFQATT, CDR2 SNEGSKA (reference sequence). Trimming took 5 bases from V and 2 from J, leaving 20 bases between them. This CDR3 is built from 16 residues. There are a few counts of this clonotype. The target antigen is unknown. Orbital computed tomography and thyroid ultrasound, together with serum TRAb and thyroxine and clinical symptoms, were used for diagnoses.

Input material: blood. This clonotype was sampled from a man aged 25-45 years with Graves' ophthalmopathy. The chain carries TRBV20-1 and TRBJ2-3; a weak D match, TRBD2 (6 bases). CDR3 region: CSAPKGGTGLTDTQYF. The CDR3 coding sequence is TGCAGTGCTCCGAAGGGCGGGACTGGTCTCACAGATACGCAGTATTTT.